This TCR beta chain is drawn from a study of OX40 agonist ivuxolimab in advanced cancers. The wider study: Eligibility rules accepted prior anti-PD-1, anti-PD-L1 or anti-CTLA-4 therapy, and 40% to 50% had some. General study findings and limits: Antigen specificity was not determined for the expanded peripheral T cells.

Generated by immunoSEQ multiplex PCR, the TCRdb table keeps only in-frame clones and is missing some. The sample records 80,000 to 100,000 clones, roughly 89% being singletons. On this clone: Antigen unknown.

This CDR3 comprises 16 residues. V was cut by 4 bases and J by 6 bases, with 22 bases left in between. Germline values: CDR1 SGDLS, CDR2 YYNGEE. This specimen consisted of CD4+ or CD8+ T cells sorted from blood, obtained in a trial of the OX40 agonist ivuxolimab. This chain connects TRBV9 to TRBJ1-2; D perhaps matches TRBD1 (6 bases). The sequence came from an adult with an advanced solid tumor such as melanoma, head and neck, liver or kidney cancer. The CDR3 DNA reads TGTGCCAGCAGCTCATCCGAGGGGGGATTTAATGATGGCTACACCTTC. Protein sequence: CASSSSEGGFNDGYTF.